The entry below describes one TCR beta chain. What this receptor recognizes is not known. No much larger clone is present one base from it, and per-base qualities are unavailable. The library was prepared using the immunoSEQ multiplex PCR assay. The clones in this table, taken by TCRdb from immuneACCESS, are in-frame only. Not every clone is retained; where verified, under half of the shortfall comes from an unresolved V gene, and the cause of the rest is unknown. The sample yields 75,000 to 95,000 clones; around 90% were counted once. The top ten hold approximately 1% of the sample. This sample was taken from a study of T cell changes during pregnancy in multiple sclerosis (dated by TCRdb to about 2019). About the full investigation: In women with multiple sclerosis, the researchers looked at how the T cell repertoire shifted as pregnancy progressed.

Taken from cysteine to phenylalanine, the CDR3 has 16 residues. The entry retains the CDR3 DNA only, 48 bases that are in frame from base 1. As encoded in the germline V gene, CDR1 is SGHDT while CDR2 is YYEEEE. V lost 0 bases and J lost 0 bases; the stretch between them is 10 bases long. The sample here was peripheral blood, taken in the first trimester of pregnancy. The sequence was obtained from a female donor in good health, enrolled as a control in a pregnancy study. Rearrangement joined TRBV5-6 to TRBJ1-3; the D gene remains uncertain. The CDR3 reads CASSLATFYSGNTIYF. The DNA sequence follows: TGTGCCAGCAGCTTGGCGACATTCTACTCTGGAAACACCATATATTTT. Reference TRBV5-6 and TRBJ1-3 proteins supply the regions before and after the CDR3; the full variable domain is: DAGVTQSPTHLIKTRGQQVTLRCSPKSGHDTVSWYQQALGQGPQFIFQYYEEEERQRGNFPDRFSGHQFPNYSSELNVNALLLGDSALYLCASSLATFYSGNTIYFGEGSWLTVV.